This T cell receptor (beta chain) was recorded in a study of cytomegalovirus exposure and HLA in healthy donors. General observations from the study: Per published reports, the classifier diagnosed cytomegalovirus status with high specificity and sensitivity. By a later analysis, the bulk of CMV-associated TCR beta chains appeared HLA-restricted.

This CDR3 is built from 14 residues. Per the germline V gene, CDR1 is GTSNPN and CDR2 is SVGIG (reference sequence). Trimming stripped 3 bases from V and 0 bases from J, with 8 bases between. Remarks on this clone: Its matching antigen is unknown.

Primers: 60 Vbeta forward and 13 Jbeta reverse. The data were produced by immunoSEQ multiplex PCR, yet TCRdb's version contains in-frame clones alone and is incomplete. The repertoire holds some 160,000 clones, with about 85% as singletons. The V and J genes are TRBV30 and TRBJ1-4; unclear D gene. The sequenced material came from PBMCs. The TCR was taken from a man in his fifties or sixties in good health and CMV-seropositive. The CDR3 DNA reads TGTGCCTGGAGATTGGCAGCAACTAATGAAAAACTGTTTTTT. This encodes CAWRLAATNEKLFF.